These 27 T cell receptor beta chains share one sample of origin, sequenced in a study of shared clonotypes between healthy human individuals. Data came from immunoSEQ multiplex PCR; TCRdb stores just in-frame clones and leaves some out. The sample lists roughly 500,000 clones, approximately 81% seen once, with about 13% in the top ten. The sequencing sample was made of PBMCs. These receptors were obtained from a woman between 40 and 55 years old in good health. Some clones in this sample may be carry-over from other donors' samples.

V is TRBV19 and J is TRBJ2-2; 11 bases align to TRBD1. The CDR3 runs to 17 residues. V was pared by 6 bases and J by 4 bases, with 10 bases of the junction left unmatched. The V gene's germline CDR1 is LNHDA and CDR2 SQIVND (reference sequence). Here the CDR3 DNA reads TGTGCCAGTAGAAGCACCGGGACAGGGGGATTCACCGGGGAGCTGTTTTTT. This codes for CASRSTGTGGFTGELFF.

The J gene is TRBJ2-5, the V gene TRBV15; tentative D call: TRBD2 (5 bases). The DNA end is a closer match to TRBJ2-7, so the J assignment may be wrong. This CDR3 spans 13 amino acids. Germline V lookup: CDR1 LNHNV, CDR2 YYDKDF (reference sequence). CDR3: CATSRDEGYEQYF. CDR3 bases: TGTGCCACCAGCAGAGATGAGGGTTACGAGCAGTACTTC.

The chain is built from TRBV6-5 and TRBJ2-1, with 10 bases identical to TRBD2. The trim removed 6 bases at V and 0 bases at J, leaving 2 bases unmatched. The CDR3 loop spans 15 amino acids. Germline CDR1 is MNHEY and CDR2 is SVGAGI. CDR3 nucleotides: TGTGCCAGCAGCCCTAGCGGGAGCTCCTACAATGAGCAGTTCTTC. It yields the protein CASSPSGSSYNEQFF.

Points on this clone: It is likely a read error: a sequence one base away is far more abundant. The chain combines TRBV2 with TRBJ1-1; TRBD1 agrees at 7 bases. V lost 4 bases to trimming and J lost 0 bases; unmatched junction nucleotides: 11. CDR3 length: 17 amino acids. CDR1 and CDR2 (germline): SNHLY, FYNNEI. CDR3 residues: CASSGWDSVTVNTEAFF. The CDR3 DNA sequence: TGTGCCAGCAGTGGTTGGGACAGTGTTACGGTGAACACTGAAGCTTTCTTT.

The chain combines TRBV19 with TRBJ2-2, with TRBD2 as a possible D gene (6 bases). This CDR3 spans 15 amino acids. Trimming cost V 7 bases and J 7 bases, with 19 bases left between them. The germline V gene has CDR1 LNHDA and CDR2 SQIVND (reference sequence). CDR3 nucleotide sequence: TGTGCCAGTACCCCAGGTGGGGGGTTGGTCGGGGAGCTGTTTTTT. It encodes CASTPGGGLVGELFF.

This chain uses TRBV28 with TRBJ2-3; TRBD2 aligns across 11 bases. V shed 4 bases, J shed 5 bases, and the junction held 8 bases outside the gene matches. The CDR3 runs to 16 residues. CDR1 and CDR2 from the germline V gene are MDHEN and SYDVKM. The DNA for the CDR3 is TGTGCCAGCAGTTCCGCACTAGCGGGAGATGTAGATACGCAGTATTTT. Translated: CASSSALAGDVDTQYF.

This clone occurred a few times. V usage is TRBV28 and J usage is TRBJ2-3, with D perhaps TRBD2 (6 bases). The V and J ends lost 6 bases and 5 bases respectively, with 12 bases between them. CDR1 is MDHEN and CDR2 is SYDVKM in the germline V gene. This CDR3 is built from 13 residues. This chain's CDR3 is CASREGLEDTQYF. The CDR3 region has the DNA TGTGCCAGCAGGGAGGGCCTGGAAGATACGCAGTATTTT.

Notes on this clone: Given a far larger clone just one base away, this is likely a sequencing read error. The CDR3 is CASSRRLAGGRVTQYF. CDR3 coding DNA: TGCGCCAGCAGCCGGCGACTAGCGGGGGGACGGGTTACGCAGTATTTT. The chain links TRBV4-3 to TRBJ2-3; 13 nucleotides agree with TRBD2. The V and J ends lost 4 bases and 8 bases, in that order; junction bases with no gene match: 9. This CDR3 is 16 amino acids long. Germline V gene lookup returns CDR1 LGHNA and CDR2 YSLEER.

This chain links TRBV27 with TRBJ2-7, with TRBD2 as a possible D gene (6 bases). V lost 2 bases to trimming and J lost 3 bases, with 11 bases between them. CDR1 and CDR2 from the germline V gene are MNHEY and SMNVEV (reference sequence). The CDR3 covers 14 residues. CDR3 nucleotides: TGTGCCAGCAGTTTACGGGAGTCGGACTACGAGCAGTACTTC. It yields the protein CASSLRESDYEQYF.

The chain recombines TRBV10-3 with TRBJ2-1; TRBD2 aligns across 7 bases. Germline CDR1 ENHRY, CDR2 SYGVKD. This CDR3 contains 15 residues. The V gene end was trimmed by 6 bases and the J gene end by 10 bases; junction bases not matched to a gene: 15. DNA of the CDR3: TGTGCCATCAGCGCCACACCGGGACTACCCGCGGAGCAGTTCTTC. Its translation is CAISATPGLPAEQFF.

In the case of this clone: A read error is possible here, since a much larger clone lies one base away. J is TRBJ2-1 and V is TRBV5-6; TRBD2 agrees at 10 bases. CDR3 length: 16 residues. Trimming took 4 bases from V and 0 from J; bases not matched to a gene: 4. Germline V CDR1 and CDR2: SGHDT, YYEEEE. The CDR3 bases are TGTGCCAGCAGCCTGACTAGCGGGCGCTCCTACAATGAGCAGTTCTTC. This gives the protein CASSLTSGRSYNEQFF.

This sequence joins TRBV5-4 and TRBJ2-5; 9 bases map to TRBD1. The CDR3 is 14 residues long. V gave up 5 bases and J gave up 4 bases; unmatched junction bases: 6. Germline CDR1 and CDR2: SGHNT and YYREEE (reference sequence). This chain's CDR3 is CASRAGTGLETQYF. The CDR3 coding sequence is TGTGCCAGCAGGGCCGGGACAGGGTTAGAGACCCAGTACTTC.

The chain carries TRBV18 and TRBJ2-7, with 11 bases lining up with TRBD2. The V gene's germline CDR1 is KGHSH and CDR2 LQKENI. V gave up 3 bases and J gave up 2 bases; unmatched junction bases: 3. This CDR3 spans 15 amino acids. The CDR3 DNA is TGTGCCAGCTCACCGCCGGGACTAGCGGCCTACGAGCAGTACTTC. This encodes CASSPPGLAAYEQYF. Combining the CDR3 with reference TRBV18 and TRBJ2-7 gives the whole variable domain NAGVMQNPRHLVRRRGQEARLRCSPMKGHSHVYWYRQLPEEGLKFMVYLQKENIIDESGMPKERFSAEFPKEGPSILRIQQVVRGDSAAYFCASSPPGLAAYEQYFGPGTRLTVT.

In nucleotides, the CDR3 is TGTGCCTCCGGGGGGCGACTTGGCTACGAGCAGTACTTC. It translates to CASGGRLGYEQYF. The chain links TRBV19 to TRBJ2-7; possibly TRBD2 for D (7 bases). V lost 11 bases, J lost 3 bases, and 17 bases lay in between. CDR1 is LNHDA and CDR2 is SQIVND in the germline V gene (reference sequence). The CDR3 length is 13 residues.

The V call is TRBV5-1, the J call TRBJ1-3; 7 bases map to TRBD1. The junction had 3 bases not matched to a gene; V was cut back by 4 bases and J by 2 bases. This CDR3 is 14 amino acids long. CDR1 and CDR2 from the germline V gene are SGHRS and YFSETQ. The CDR3 here is CASSATGPGNTIYF. The CDR3 DNA reads as TGCGCCAGCAGCGCGACAGGGCCTGGAAACACCATATATTTT.

Written as DNA, the CDR3 is TGTGCCAGCAGCTTAAGGGGACTAGCGGGCTACGAGCAGTACTTC. Translating it yields CASSLRGLAGYEQYF. The chain has TRBV7-2 and TRBJ2-7, with 12 positions matching TRBD2. This CDR3 contains 15 residues. The V segment lost 2 bases and the J segment 3 bases; nucleotides outside the gene matches: 2. Germline V gives CDR1 SGHTA, CDR2 FQGNSA. The variable domain in full, completed from reference TRBV7-2 and TRBJ2-7, reads GAGVSQSPSNKVTEKGKDVELRCDPISGHTALYWYRQSLGQGLEFLIYFQGNSAPDKSGLPSDRFSAERTGGSVSTLTIQRTQQEDSAVYLCASSLRGLAGYEQYFGPGTRLTVT.

This rearrangement joins TRBV28 to TRBJ1-2, with D perhaps matching TRBD1 (5 bases). Looked up from germline, CDR1 is MDHEN and CDR2 is SYDVKM. CDR3 length: 12 residues. Trimming left V 3 bases short and J 5 bases short, with 7 bases between. CDR3 nucleotide sequence: TGTGCCAGCAGTTTGACAGAGTATGGCTACACCTTC. The encoded protein is CASSLTEYGYTF.

A word on this clone: A read error likely explains this, since a far larger clone differs by one base. Different DNA sequences within this sample yield the same CDR3. CDR3 in DNA: TGTGCCAGCAGGGAGACACAGTACTTC. As protein: CASRETQYF. The J gene is TRBJ2-5, the V gene TRBV2; D is ambiguous. CDR1 SNHLY and CDR2 FYNNEI come from the germline V gene. This CDR3 has 9 residues.

The J gene is TRBJ1-3, the V gene TRBV4-1; D gene uncertain. The CDR3 extends over 17 amino acids. Germline-derived CDR1 and CDR2 are MGHRA and YSYEKL. Trimming cost V 4 bases and J 0 bases, with 16 bases left between them. CDR3 protein: CASSPGSEGSSGNTIYF. Here the CDR3 DNA reads TGCGCCAGCAGCCCGGGGTCGGAGGGAAGCTCTGGAAACACCATATATTTT.

The V gene is TRBV28, the J gene TRBJ1-5; no reliable D call. The CDR3 totals 12 residues. Per the germline V gene, CDR1 is MDHEN and CDR2 is SYDVKM. The V and J ends lost 8 bases and 7 bases respectively, with 12 bases between them. The CDR3 region is CASPGPNQPQHF. Here the CDR3 DNA reads TGTGCCAGCCCGGGCCCTAACCAGCCCCAGCATTTT.

The chain has TRBV27 and TRBJ2-5; no firm D call. Trimming left V 5 bases short and J 2 bases short, with 12 bases between. Germline V gene sequence: CDR1 MNHEY, CDR2 SMNVEV (reference sequence). This CDR3 has 14 residues. CDR3 protein: CASSPYGQQETQYF. The CDR3 DNA is TGTGCCAGCAGTCCCTACGGCCAACAAGAGACCCAGTACTTC.

This chain connects TRBV20-1 to TRBJ1-2; no clear D. V dropped 6 bases and J dropped 7 bases, with 12 bases sitting between them. This CDR3 is built from 11 residues. The germline V gene encodes CDR1 DFQATT and CDR2 SNEGSKA (reference sequence). The chain's CDR3 is CSAPVAGGYTF. CDR3 nucleotide sequence: TGCAGTGCACCCGTGGCCGGTGGCTACACCTTC.

V usage is TRBV19 and J usage is TRBJ2-4; a weak D match, TRBD2 (7 bases). The CDR3 loop spans 14 amino acids. Per the germline V gene, CDR1 is LNHDA and CDR2 is SQIVND (reference sequence). V gave up 9 bases and J gave up 6 bases, with 18 bases separating them. The CDR3 protein is CASSRGAISNIQYF. The CDR3, as DNA: TGTGCCAGCAGCCGGGGGGCTATATCAAACATTCAGTACTTC.

CDR3 in amino acids: CASSLGGVGGRGNTIYF. In nucleotides, the CDR3 is TGCGCCAGCAGCTTGGGCGGCGTTGGCGGTCGAGGAAACACCATATATTTT. The rearrangement uses TRBV5-1 and TRBJ1-3, with unresolved D. The V gene lost 0 bases and the J gene lost 4 bases, with 17 bases spanning the gap. Germline CDR1 reads SGHRS; CDR2 reads YFSETQ. This CDR3 has 17 amino acids.

The rearrangement joins TRBV7-2 to TRBJ2-7, with no clear D. The CDR3 has 15 residues. Trimming stripped 3 bases from V and 6 bases from J, with 18 bases between. The germline gives CDR1 SGHTA, CDR2 FQGNSA. CDR3 region: CASSLYYPHRCEQYF. In DNA form, the CDR3 reads TGTGCCAGCAGCTTGTACTACCCACACCGATGCGAGCAGTACTTC.

This rearrangement joins TRBV4-3 to TRBJ2-5, with 7 bases that match TRBD1. CDR3 length equals 13 residues. V lost 3 bases, J lost 2 bases, and 0 bases stayed unmatched. Germline CDR1 LGHNA, CDR2 YSLEER. The CDR3: CASSQGQQETQYF. CDR3 bases: TGCGCCAGCAGCCAGGGACAGCAAGAGACCCAGTACTTC.

As concerns this clone: A far larger clone differs by one base, so this is likely a read error. Other DNA sequences in this sample translate to the same CDR3. The V gene is TRBV6-5, the J gene TRBJ1-2, with D tentatively TRBD1 (5 bases). Germline V CDR1 and CDR2: MNHEY, SVGAGI. This CDR3 comprises 14 residues. The CDR3 protein is CASSSLQVNYGYTF. Here the CDR3 DNA reads TGTGCCAGCAGTAGCCTACAGGTTAACTATGGCTATACCTTC.